The 30 T cell receptor beta chains below all came from one sample that was sequenced in a study of shared clonotypes between healthy human individuals. CD8 cells classed as naive were CD45RO-negative and positively selected for CCR7, excluding terminally differentiated effector memory CD45RA+ cells. The data were produced by immunoSEQ multiplex PCR, yet TCRdb's version contains in-frame clones alone and is incomplete. This sample carries about 680,000 clones, 90% to 95% of them seen once, and the ten largest clones take approximately 22%. What was sequenced was naive CD8+ T cells sorted from blood. All receptors derive from a man aged 25-45 years in good health.

The rearrangement uses TRBV5-6 and TRBJ2-1; 7 nucleotides line up with TRBD1. CDR1 SGHDT and CDR2 YYEEEE come from the germline V gene. This CDR3 has 11 amino acids. The ends lost 5 bases at V and 14 bases at J; junction bases unmatched: 7. The CDR3 here is CASSLEGQKFF. The CDR3 DNA reads TGTGCCAGCAGTCTAGAGGGACAGAAGTTCTTC.

This rearrangement joins TRBV5-1 to TRBJ2-7; 11 positions agree with TRBD2. V shed 0 bases, J shed 4 bases, and the junction held 6 bases outside the gene matches. The germline CDR1 and CDR2 sequences are SGHRS and YFSETQ. The CDR3 is made up of 16 amino acids. The CDR3 region has the DNA TGCGCCAGCAGCTTGGGACTAGCGGGGACATTTTACGAGCAGTACTTC. Translated: CASSLGLAGTFYEQYF.

The chain carries TRBV6-5 and TRBJ1-1, with a possible D match to TRBD1 (6 bases). The V gene's germline CDR1 is MNHEY and CDR2 SVGAGI. V was pared by 6 bases and J by 6 bases, with 17 bases between. This CDR3 is 14 amino acids long. This CDR3 is CASSRRDMVPEAFF. In DNA, the CDR3 is TGTGCCAGCAGCCGACGGGACATGGTTCCTGAAGCTTTCTTT.

The J gene is TRBJ2-1, the V gene TRBV4-2; 7 bases are a match to TRBD2. The germline gives CDR1 LGHNA, CDR2 YNFKEQ. The length of the CDR3 is 16 residues. Losses at the gene ends were 4 bases for V and 9 bases for J; bases not matched to a gene: 15. For the CDR3, the DNA is TGTGCCAGCAGCCCTTTGGTGTCGGGAGGCCCCGGTGAGCAGTTCTTC. This gives the protein CASSPLVSGGPGEQFF.

V usage is TRBV5-1 and J usage is TRBJ1-2; TRBD1 agrees at 7 bases. V shed 4 bases, J shed 3 bases, and the junction held 12 bases outside the gene matches. Looked up from germline, CDR1 is SGHRS and CDR2 is YFSETQ. The CDR3 contains 16 residues. CDR3 loop: CASSPILGGTDYGYTF. The CDR3 DNA reads TGCGCCAGCAGCCCGATACTAGGGGGCACGGACTATGGCTACACCTTC.

This chain links TRBV7-9 with TRBJ2-7, with 11 bases that match TRBD1. From germline, CDR1 is SEHNR and CDR2 FQNEAQ (reference sequence). The CDR3 is 16 residues long. The V segment lost 3 bases and the J segment 3 bases; nucleotides outside the gene matches: 7. The CDR3 region is CASSFPTGTGGYEQYF. The CDR3 nucleotides are TGTGCCAGCAGCTTTCCAACCGGGACAGGGGGCTACGAGCAGTACTTC.

V and J are TRBV11-3 and TRBJ2-1, with 10 bases lining up with TRBD2. CDR3 size: 16 residues. V shed 5 bases, J shed 1 base, and the junction held 5 bases outside the gene matches. Looked up from germline, CDR1 is SGHNT and CDR2 is YENEEA. CDR3 protein: CASSLQTSGSYNEQFF. In DNA form, the CDR3 reads TGTGCCAGCAGCCTCCAGACTAGCGGGTCCTACAATGAGCAGTTCTTC. Combining the CDR3 with reference TRBV11-3 and TRBJ2-1 gives the whole variable domain EAGVVQSPRYKIIEKKQPVAFWCNPISGHNTLYWYLQNLGQGPELLIRYENEEAVDDSQLPKDRFSAERLKGVDSTLKIQPAELGDSAVYLCASSLQTSGSYNEQFFGPGTRLTVL.

V is TRBV29-1 and J is TRBJ2-2; 8 bases are a match to TRBD1. V lost 0 bases to trimming and J lost 0 bases; unmatched junction nucleotides: 9. The CDR3 consists of 18 residues. CDR1 is SQVTM and CDR2 is ANQGSEA in the germline V gene. The CDR3 nucleotides read TGCAGCGTTGAAGATCCCCGCAGGGGGCGAGCGAACACCGGGGAGCTGTTTTTT. Translating it yields CSVEDPRRGRANTGELFF.

A single count supports this clone. The rearrangement links TRBV2 to TRBJ2-1; perhaps TRBD2 as D (6 bases). Germline V lookup: CDR1 SNHLY, CDR2 FYNNEI. The length of the CDR3 is 15 residues. V lost 6 bases, J lost 0 bases, and 12 bases lay in between. The CDR3: CASSPRDFSYNEQFF. The DNA of the CDR3 is TGTGCCAGCAGCCCTCGGGACTTCTCCTACAATGAGCAGTTCTTC.

As to this clone: At one end the junction does not follow the germline gene, possibly because of a read error. The chain has TRBV9 and TRBJ1-1, with 8 bases lining up with TRBD1. This CDR3 is 14 amino acids long. Germline values: CDR1 SGDLS, CDR2 YYNGEE. CDR3 coding DNA: TGTGCCAACAGCGCGACAGGGGCCGTCACTGAAGCTTTCTTT. Translated, it gives CANSATGAVTEAFF.

This clone was observed once. V and J are TRBV27 and TRBJ1-1; TRBD1 aligns across 7 bases. The CDR3 covers 16 residues. V gave up 5 bases and J gave up 0 bases; unmatched junction bases: 9. CDR1 is MNHEY and CDR2 is SMNVEV in the germline V gene (reference sequence). This chain's CDR3 is CASSHALGQLNTEAFF. The CDR3, as DNA: TGTGCCAGCAGTCACGCACTGGGACAGCTGAACACTGAAGCTTTCTTT.

This rearrangement joins TRBV5-1 to TRBJ2-1; D gene ambiguous. V was clipped by 4 bases and J by 7 bases, with 21 bases between them. The germline gives CDR1 SGHRS, CDR2 YFSETQ. The CDR3 is 16 residues long. The CDR3 region is CASSLGGCPPDNEQFF. The CDR3 DNA reads as TGCGCCAGCAGCCTCGGTGGGTGCCCACCCGATAATGAGCAGTTCTTC.

This chain connects TRBV27 to TRBJ1-2; weak D call: TRBD1 (5 bases). V dropped 5 bases and J dropped 6 bases, with 13 bases sitting between them. The CDR3 is 13 amino acids. Germline CDR1 MNHEY, CDR2 SMNVEV (reference sequence). The CDR3 reads CASSPGPRDGYTF. The DNA of the CDR3 is TGTGCCAGCAGTCCTGGGCCCAGGGATGGCTACACCTTC.

V usage is TRBV7-8 and J usage is TRBJ2-5, with D unclear. The V and J ends lost 2 bases and 2 bases respectively, with 9 bases between them. This CDR3 has 14 residues. Germline lookup yields CDR1 SGHVS and CDR2 FQNEAQ. The CDR3 nucleotides read TGTGCCAGCAGCTTACGGCGGAATCAAGAGACCCAGTACTTC. The encoded protein is CASSLRRNQETQYF.

The chain has TRBV9 and TRBJ2-3; D is perhaps TRBD2 (6 bases). There are 16 residues in the CDR3. V lost 0 bases to trimming and J lost 4 bases, with 15 bases between them. Looked up from germline, CDR1 is SGDLS and CDR2 is YYNGEE. This CDR3 is CASSVDGGVQSDTQYF. CDR3 DNA sequence: TGTGCCAGCAGCGTAGACGGGGGAGTACAATCAGATACGCAGTATTTT.

The V and J genes are TRBV5-1 and TRBJ2-7; D remains unclear. In germline, CDR1 is SGHRS, CDR2 YFSETQ. The CDR3 covers 12 residues. Trimming stripped 4 bases from V and 5 bases from J, with 10 bases between. DNA of the CDR3: TGCGCCAGCAGCATCGGACGGGACGAGCAGTACTTC. Amino acids: CASSIGRDEQYF.

The chain employs TRBV10-2 and TRBJ2-1; D is possibly TRBD2 (5 bases). The CDR3 extends over 17 amino acids. Germline V CDR1 and CDR2: WSHSY, SAAADI. V was trimmed by 6 bases and J by 2 bases, leaving 20 bases between them. CDR3 sequence: CASSTTSGLAPYNEQFF. In DNA, the CDR3 is TGCGCCAGCAGCACAACGTCTGGGCTAGCCCCCTACAATGAGCAGTTCTTC.

The chain combines TRBV11-2 with TRBJ2-7; possible D gene TRBD2, 6 bases. Per the germline V gene, CDR1 is SGHAT and CDR2 is FQNNGV. This CDR3 contains 14 residues. V lost 5 bases to trimming and J lost 7 bases, with 18 bases between them. The CDR3 region is CASSPEGTRGEQYF. The CDR3 nucleotides are TGTGCCAGCAGCCCCGAGGGCACCCGGGGGGAGCAGTACTTC. Looking up the rest from reference TRBV11-2 and TRBJ2-7 gives the full variable domain: EAGVAQSPRYKIIEKRQSVAFWCNPISGHATLYWYQQILGQGPKLLIQFQNNGVVDDSQLPKDRFSAERLKGVDSTLKIQPAKLEDSAVYLCASSPEGTRGEQYFGPGTRLTVT.

Here the CDR3 reads CASTSDPPRFYGYTF. The CDR3 bases are TGTGCCAGCACCAGCGACCCGCCGCGGTTTTATGGCTACACCTTC. The chain links TRBV2 to TRBJ1-2; D uncertain. The germline V gene has CDR1 SNHLY and CDR2 FYNNEI. The V gene lost 7 bases and the J gene lost 5 bases, with 20 bases spanning the gap. The CDR3 loop spans 15 amino acids.

The chain carries TRBV6-6 and TRBJ2-7; TRBD2 agrees at 8 bases. The V segment lost 6 bases and the J segment 4 bases; nucleotides outside the gene matches: 5. This CDR3 is built from 13 residues. Germline CDR1 and CDR2: MNHNY and SVGAGI (reference sequence). The CDR3 bases are TGTGCCAGCAGCATAACGGGAGGGTACGAGCAGTACTTC. Amino acid sequence: CASSITGGYEQYF.

The CDR3 nucleotides are TGTGCCAGCAGCCCTCCGGGACGGCTGGACAATGAGCAGTTCTTC. It codes for CASSPPGRLDNEQFF. The V gene is TRBV7-6, the J gene TRBJ2-1, with D possibly called TRBD1 or TRBD2 (5 bases each). Germline V gene data show CDR1 as SGHVS and CDR2 as FNYEAQ. Trimming pared 5 bases from V and 5 bases from J, leaving 16 bases between. The CDR3 is 15 residues long.

This chain uses TRBV6-6 with TRBJ1-5; the match to TRBD1 covers 8 bases. The length of the CDR3 is 16 residues. Trimming cost V 6 bases and J 0 bases; bases outside gene matches: 7. Germline lookup yields CDR1 MNHNY and CDR2 SVGAGI (reference sequence). CDR3 in DNA: TGTGCCAGCAGCCAACCCGGACAGGGTAGCAATCAGCCCCAGCATTTT. It codes for CASSQPGQGSNQPQHF.

The V call is TRBV12-5, the J call TRBJ1-5, with a tentative D call TRBD1 (5 bases). V was pared by 7 bases and J by 5 bases, with 15 bases between. The length of the CDR3 is 14 residues. Germline V gives CDR1 LGHNT, CDR2 FRNRAP. The CDR3 DNA sequence: TGTGCTAGTGCCCAGTTTTTGGGGGATCAGCCCCAGCATTTT. Protein product: CASAQFLGDQPQHF.

This clone occurred once. This chain links TRBV7-9 with TRBJ2-1; D possibly corresponds to TRBD2 (6 bases). The V gene's germline CDR1 is SEHNR and CDR2 FQNEAQ (reference sequence). This CDR3 has 13 residues. V lost 5 bases to trimming and J lost 9 bases, with 14 bases between them. CDR3 coding DNA: TGTGCCAGCAGCCCGAAAAGCGGGTTTGAGCAGTTCTTC. As protein: CASSPKSGFEQFF.

The rearrangement joins TRBV6-5 to TRBJ2-2; TRBD2 is a possible D gene (5 bases). The V gene's germline CDR1 is MNHEY and CDR2 SVGAGI. V was trimmed by 0 bases and J by 4 bases, leaving 9 bases between them. CDR3 length: 15 amino acids. The CDR3 spells CASSYSNRGTGELFF. Written as DNA, the CDR3 is TGTGCCAGCAGTTACTCTAATCGGGGCACCGGGGAGCTGTTTTTT.

This clone occurred once. This rearrangement joins TRBV7-8 to TRBJ2-7; TRBD2 might be the D (5 bases). Trimming took 3 bases from V and 2 from J, leaving 11 bases between them. The CDR3 loop spans 14 amino acids. Germline-derived CDR1 and CDR2 are SGHVS and FQNEAQ. The DNA for the CDR3 is TGTGCCAGCAGCTTGAGCGGACCAACCTACGAGCAGTACTTC. Translated, it gives CASSLSGPTYEQYF.

CDR3 loop: CASSIGTGQGHLGNTEAFF. CDR3 in DNA: TGTGCCAGTAGTATAGGAACGGGACAGGGCCATTTGGGGAACACTGAAGCTTTCTTT. The rearrangement uses TRBV19 and TRBJ1-1; 9 bases map to TRBD1. From germline, CDR1 is LNHDA and CDR2 SQIVND (reference sequence). The CDR3 sequence is 19 residues long. V trimming: 1 base; J trimming: 1 base; junction bases outside the gene matches: 13.

The V and J genes are TRBV6-1 and TRBJ2-7, with D tentatively TRBD2 (6 bases). This CDR3 contains 14 residues. Germline V gene lookup returns CDR1 MNHNS and CDR2 SASEGT. V was shortened by 2 bases and J by 3 bases, with 11 bases between the two germline ends. The CDR3 nucleotides are TGTGCCAGCAGTGAATGGAGGGACCACTACGAGCAGTACTTC. It encodes CASSEWRDHYEQYF.

CDR3 residues: CASSLVRGAGPSRPYNEQFF. The CDR3 DNA follows: TGTGCCAGCAGTTTAGTTAGGGGGGCAGGGCCTTCCCGACCTTACAATGAGCAGTTCTTC. The chain links TRBV28 to TRBJ2-1; D may correspond to TRBD1 or TRBD2 (6 bases each). The ends were cut back, 2 bases at V and 4 bases at J, with 27 bases in the middle. The CDR3 contains 20 residues. Germline loops: CDR1 MDHEN, CDR2 SYDVKM.

This clone has just one count. V is TRBV5-6 and J is TRBJ1-3, with 8 positions matching TRBD1. Unmatched junction bases numbered 11, after V lost 4 bases and J lost 5 bases. Germline V lookup: CDR1 SGHDT, CDR2 YYEEEE. The CDR3 is 16 amino acids. This CDR3 reads CASSTSTGAGRNTIYF. CDR3 in DNA: TGTGCCAGCAGCACCTCGACAGGGGCAGGGAGAAACACCATATATTTT.